A selection of T cell receptor beta chains follows, all from one sample in a study of radiotherapy plus CTLA-4 blockade in lung cancer. Generated by immunoSEQ multiplex PCR, the TCRdb table keeps only in-frame clones and is missing some. The sample holds about 91,000 clones, 72% seen once. Sequencing was performed on peripheral blood, taken from a patient treated with radiotherapy plus ipilimumab. Source of these receptors: a human donor with non-small cell lung cancer that progressed on radiotherapy plus ipilimumab. CDR3s include the opening cysteine and the closing phenylalanine or tryptophan. D genes are given only for firm matches. Size tells how often a clone was seen (once, few, many) or the class of an expanded clone, and some rows leave it out.

>TRBV18|TRBJ2-2|-|-
TGTGCCAGCTCACCACGCGCGCAGAACACCGGGGAGCTGTTTTTT
CASSPRAQNTGELFF
>TRBV29-1|TRBJ2-1|-|-
TGCAGCGTTATATACCCGTGGGGTGGCAATGAGCAGTTCTTC
CSVIYPWGGNEQFF
>TRBV19|TRBJ1-1|-|-
TGTGCCAGTAGTATAACGTCCGTGAACACTGAAGCTTTCTTT
CASSITSVNTEAFF
>TRBV2|TRBJ1-4|-|once
TGTGCCAGCAGTGAAGAAAGGCGGAAGAATGAAAAACTGTTTTTT
CASSEERRKNEKLFF
>TRBV6-1|TRBJ2-2|TRBD1|-
TGTGCCAGCAGTGATGGGTGGGACAGGGTAGCCGGGGAGCTGTTTTTT
CASSDGWDRVAGELFF
>TRBV11-2|TRBJ2-5|-|-
TGTGCCAGCAGCTACCAGGACGGATACCAAGAGACCCAGTACTTC
CASSYQDGYQETQYF
>TRBV6-5|TRBJ1-2|-|few
TGTGCCAGCAGTTACCGCGCAGGGGTAGATGGCTACACCTTC
CASSYRAGVDGYTF
>TRBV19|TRBJ2-2|-|few
TGTGCCTCCCAGAGCGGGGAGCTGTTTTTT
CASQSGELFF
>TRBV6-6|TRBJ2-1|TRBD2|few
TGTGCCAGCAGAGGGACTAGCTCCTACAATGAGCAGTTCTTC
CASRGTSSYNEQFF
>TRBV6-5|TRBJ1-1|-|once
TGTGCCAGCACCCTGGGACGGGTTGAAGCTTTCTTT
CASTLGRVEAFF
>TRBV7-3|TRBJ1-1|TRBD1|-
TGTGCCAGCAGCAAAAATCCGGGACAGATGAACACTGAAGCTTTCTTT
CASSKNPGQMNTEAFF
>TRBV11-3|TRBJ1-1|TRBD1|once
TGTGCCAGCAGCTTAGACGGGACAGTTGGCGATGCTTTCTTT
CASSLDGTVGDAFF
>TRBV28|TRBJ2-7|TRBD2|-
TGTGCCAGCAGTTTAACGGTCTCAGGGCTAGCGGGATACGAGCAGTACTTC
CASSLTVSGLAGYEQYF
>TRBV5-4|TRBJ2-5|-|-
TGTGCCAGCAGCAATCCTCGGTCGGAAGAGACCCAGTACTTC
CASSNPRSEETQYF
>TRBV10-3|TRBJ2-3|TRBD2|medium-sized
TGTGCCATCAGTGAGTCGGGAGGGAGCGCAGATACGCAGTATTTT
CAISESGGSADTQYF
>TRBV6-5|TRBJ2-5|-|-
TGTGCCAGCAGTTACTCAGGGGAGGCTCAAGAGACCCAGTACTTC
CASSYSGEAQETQYF
>TRBV29-1|TRBJ2-3|-|once
TGCAGCGTTGCCCCGGACAGCACAGATACGCAGTATTTT
CSVAPDSTDTQYF
>TRBV10-3|TRBJ2-7|-|-
TGTGCCATCAAATCGGCGACGGGCGTTCCCTACGAGCAGTACTTC
CAIKSATGVPYEQYF
>TRBV5-1|TRBJ2-3|-|-
TGCGCCAGCAGCTCCTTGGACAGTACAGGAACGCAGTATTTT
CASSSLDSTGTQYF
>TRBV9|TRBJ2-3|-|-
TGTGCCAGCAGCGTAGTTGGTAGCGGTAGCACAGATACGCAGTATTTT
CASSVVGSGSTDTQYF
>TRBV6-6|TRBJ1-5|-|-
TGTGCCAGCAGCCCAGGGAGTGGCGGCCCCAATCAGCCCCAGCATTTT
CASSPGSGGPNQPQHF
>TRBV29-1|TRBJ2-1|-|-
TGCAGCGTTGAAAAGGGAGCAGTATCCTACAATGAGCAGTTCTTC
CSVEKGAVSYNEQFF
>TRBV2|TRBJ2-2|TRBD2|-
TGTGCCAGCAGCCAAGGGCTAGCGGGAGGGATGCCCGGGGAGCTGTTTTTT
CASSQGLAGGMPGELFF
>TRBV19|TRBJ2-3|TRBD2|-
TGTGCCAGTAGTATAAGTCTAGCGGGAGGAGGAGATACGCAGTATTTT
CASSISLAGGGDTQYF
>TRBV11-1|TRBJ2-5|TRBD2|-
TGTGCCAGCAGCTCACTAGCGGGGGGCGAAGAGACCCAGTACTTC
CASSSLAGGEETQYF
>TRBV4-1|TRBJ1-3|-|-
TGCGCCAGCAGCCAAGATCCCGGTGCTGGAAACACCATATATTTT
CASSQDPGAGNTIYF
>TRBV11-2|TRBJ2-1|-|-
TGTGCCAGCAGCTCCGACTATGAGCAGTTCTTC
CASSSDYEQFF
>TRBV19|TRBJ1-5|TRBD1|once
TGTGCCAGTAGTACCACAGGGGGCGACAATCAGCCCCAGCATTTT
CASSTTGGDNQPQHF
>TRBV7-8|TRBJ2-2|-|-
TGTGCCAGCAGCTTAGGGTTAGGCAGGGCCCTACATGGGGAGCTGTTTTTT
CASSLGLGRALHGELFF
>TRBV2|TRBJ1-4|TRBD1|-
TGTGCCAGCACCCTCAACAGGGGGCGAAATGAAAAACTGTTTTTT
CASTLNRGRNEKLFF
>TRBV5-1|TRBJ2-6|-|-
TGCGCCAGCAAGCAGGCCACGGGGGCCAACGTCCTGACTTTC
CASKQATGANVLTF
>TRBV28|TRBJ1-4|TRBD1|-
TGTGCCAGCAGTTGGACAGGGGGGACTGAAAAACTGTTTTTT
CASSWTGGTEKLFF
>TRBV5-1|TRBJ2-1|-|-
TGCGCCAGCAGCGATTCGGGCGGGAATGAGCAGTTCTTC
CASSDSGGNEQFF
>TRBV10-3|TRBJ2-2|TRBD1|-
TGTGCCATCAGTCGACAGGGGGGCGGGTCCGGGGAGCTGTTTTTT
CAISRQGGGSGELFF
>TRBV7-8|TRBJ2-7|-|-
TGTGCCAGCAGCCCCTGGGGGACAAACTACGAGCAGTACTTC
CASSPWGTNYEQYF
>TRBV9|TRBJ2-5|TRBD1|-
TGTGCCAGCAGCGTAAGGGGACAGGGAGGAGAGACCCAGTACTTC
CASSVRGQGGETQYF
>TRBV2|TRBJ2-5|-|-
TGTGCCAGCAGTGAAGGGGAAGGTAGTACGGCGGGAGAGACCCAGTACTTC
CASSEGEGSTAGETQYF
>TRBV9|TRBJ1-5|-|-
TGTGCCAGCAGCGTAGATGGGATCGGCAATCAGCCCCAGCATTTT
CASSVDGIGNQPQHF
>TRBV2|TRBJ1-2|TRBD1|-
TGTGCCAGCAGGTGGACAGGGAGCTACACCTTC
CASRWTGSYTF
>TRBV7-9|TRBJ1-3|-|few
TGTGCCAGCAGCATAACTGGAAACACCATATATTTT
CASSITGNTIYF
>TRBV15|TRBJ1-2|-|-
TGTGCCACCAGCATCGACAGCTATGGCTACACCTTC
CATSIDSYGYTF
>TRBV5-1|TRBJ2-2|-|-
TGCGCCAGCAGCTCTTCCGGGGCCGGGGAGCTGTTTTTT
CASSSSGAGELFF
>TRBV28|TRBJ1-1|-|-
TGTGCCAGCACCCGGACAGAAGGAAGAGCTTTCTTT
CASTRTEGRAFF
>TRBV20-1|TRBJ2-5|-|-
TGCAGTACGGTCCAAGAGACCCAGTACTTC
CSTVQETQYF
>TRBV28|TRBJ2-7|-|few
TGTGCCAGCAGTCTAAACGAGCAGTACTTC
CASSLNEQYF
>TRBV19|TRBJ1-2|-|-
TGTGCCAGTAGTATGAGGATCAGGGGAGACTATGGCTACACCTTC
CASSMRIRGDYGYTF
>TRBV7-9|TRBJ2-5|TRBD2|-
TGTGCCAGCAGCCCCCGGACTAGCGGGAGGGCCGGGGAGACCCAGTACTTC
CASSPRTSGRAGETQYF
>TRBV9|TRBJ2-2|TRBD1|-
TGTGCCAGCAGCTCGCAACCGATGGGACAGGGTTACACCGGGGAGCTGTTTTTT
CASSSQPMGQGYTGELFF
>TRBV6-5|TRBJ2-7|-|few
TGTGCCAGCAGTTACGGAGCGGATACCGAGCAGTACTTC
CASSYGADTEQYF
>TRBV6-1|TRBJ2-7|-|-
TGTGCCAGCAGGCGCACAGGGACCTCCTACGAGCAGTACTTC
CASRRTGTSYEQYF
>TRBV2|TRBJ2-2|-|-
TGTGCCAGCAGGCGGGGGCCCGCGAACACCGGGGAGCTGTTTTTT
CASRRGPANTGELFF
>TRBV9|TRBJ1-1|-|-
TGTGCCAGCAGCGGCGGGGATATGAACACTGAAGCTTTCTTT
CASSGGDMNTEAFF